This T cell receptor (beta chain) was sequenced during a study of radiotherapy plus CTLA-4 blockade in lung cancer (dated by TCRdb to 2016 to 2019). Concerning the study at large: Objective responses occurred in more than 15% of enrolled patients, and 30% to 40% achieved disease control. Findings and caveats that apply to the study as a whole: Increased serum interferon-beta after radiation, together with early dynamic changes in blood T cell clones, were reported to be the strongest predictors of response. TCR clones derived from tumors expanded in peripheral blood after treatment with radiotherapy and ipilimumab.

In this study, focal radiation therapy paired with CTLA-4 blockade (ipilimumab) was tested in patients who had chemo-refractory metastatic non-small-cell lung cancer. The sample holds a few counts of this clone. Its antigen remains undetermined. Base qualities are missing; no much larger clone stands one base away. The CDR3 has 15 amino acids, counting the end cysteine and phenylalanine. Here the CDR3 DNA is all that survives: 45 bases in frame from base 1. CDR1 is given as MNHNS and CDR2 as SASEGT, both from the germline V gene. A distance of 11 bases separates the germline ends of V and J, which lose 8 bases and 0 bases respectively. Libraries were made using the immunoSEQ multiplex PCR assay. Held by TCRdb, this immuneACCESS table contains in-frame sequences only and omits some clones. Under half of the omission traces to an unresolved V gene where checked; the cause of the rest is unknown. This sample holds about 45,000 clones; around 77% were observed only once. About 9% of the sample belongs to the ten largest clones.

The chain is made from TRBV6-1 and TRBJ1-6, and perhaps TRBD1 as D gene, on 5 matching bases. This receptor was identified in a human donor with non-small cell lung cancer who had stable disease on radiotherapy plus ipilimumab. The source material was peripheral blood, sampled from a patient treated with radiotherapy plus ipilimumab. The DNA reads TGTGCCAGCTTCAGGGCCAGCTCCTATAATTCACCCCTCCACTTT. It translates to CASFRASSYNSPLHF.